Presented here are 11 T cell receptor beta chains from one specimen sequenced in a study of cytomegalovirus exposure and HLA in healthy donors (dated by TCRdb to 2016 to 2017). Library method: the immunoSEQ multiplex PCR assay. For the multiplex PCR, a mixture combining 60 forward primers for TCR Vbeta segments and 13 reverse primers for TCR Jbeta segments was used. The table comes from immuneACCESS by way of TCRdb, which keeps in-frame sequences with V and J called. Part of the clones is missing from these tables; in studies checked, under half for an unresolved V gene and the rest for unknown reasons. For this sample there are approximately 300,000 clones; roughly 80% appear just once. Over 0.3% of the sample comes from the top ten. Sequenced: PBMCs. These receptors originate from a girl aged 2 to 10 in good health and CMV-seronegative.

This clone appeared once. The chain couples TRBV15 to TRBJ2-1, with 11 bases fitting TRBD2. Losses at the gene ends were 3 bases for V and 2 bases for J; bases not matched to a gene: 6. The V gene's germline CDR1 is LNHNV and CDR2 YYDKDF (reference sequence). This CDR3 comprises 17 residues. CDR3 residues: CATSREKGLAAYNEQFF. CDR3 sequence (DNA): TGTGCCACCAGCAGGGAAAAGGGACTAGCGGCCTACAATGAGCAGTTCTTC.

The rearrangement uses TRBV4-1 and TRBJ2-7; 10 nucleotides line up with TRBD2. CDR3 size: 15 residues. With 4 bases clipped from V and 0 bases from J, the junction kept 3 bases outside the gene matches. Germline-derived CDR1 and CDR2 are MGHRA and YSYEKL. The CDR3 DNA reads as TGCGCCAGCAGCCCAACTAGCGGGGCCTCCTACGAGCAGTACTTC. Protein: CASSPTSGASYEQYF.

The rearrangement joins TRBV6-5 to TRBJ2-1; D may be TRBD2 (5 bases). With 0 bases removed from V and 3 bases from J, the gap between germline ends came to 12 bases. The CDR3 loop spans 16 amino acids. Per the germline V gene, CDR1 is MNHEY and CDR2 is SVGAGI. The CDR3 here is CASSYSSAAIYNEQFF. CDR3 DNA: TGTGCCAGCAGTTACTCGTCAGCGGCCATCTACAATGAGCAGTTCTTC.

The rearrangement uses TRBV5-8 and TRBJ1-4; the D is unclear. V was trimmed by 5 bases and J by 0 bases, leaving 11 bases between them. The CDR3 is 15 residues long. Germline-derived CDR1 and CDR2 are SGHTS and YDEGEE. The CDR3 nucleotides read TGTGCCAGCAGAGCAGCGCTTGCAACTAATGAAAAACTGTTTTTT. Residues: CASRAALATNEKLFF.

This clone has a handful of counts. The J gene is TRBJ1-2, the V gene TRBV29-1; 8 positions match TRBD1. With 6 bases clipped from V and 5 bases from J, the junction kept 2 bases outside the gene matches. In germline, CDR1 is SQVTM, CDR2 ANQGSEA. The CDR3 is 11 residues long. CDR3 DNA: TGCAGCGTCGACAGGGGTTATGGCTACACCTTC. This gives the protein CSVDRGYGYTF. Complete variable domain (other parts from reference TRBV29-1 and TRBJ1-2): SAVISQKPSRDICQRGTSLTIQCQVDSQVTMMFWYRQQPGQSLTLIATANQGSEATYESGFVIDKFPISRPNLTFSTLTVSNMSPEDSSIYLCSVDRGYGYTFGSGTRLTVV.

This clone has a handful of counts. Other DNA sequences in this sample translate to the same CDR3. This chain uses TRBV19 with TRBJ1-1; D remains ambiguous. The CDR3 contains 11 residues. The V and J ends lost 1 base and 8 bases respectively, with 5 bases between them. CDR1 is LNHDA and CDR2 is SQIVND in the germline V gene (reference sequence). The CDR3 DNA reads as TGTGCCAGTAGTATAGTGACAGAAGCTTTCTTT. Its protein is CASSIVTEAFF.

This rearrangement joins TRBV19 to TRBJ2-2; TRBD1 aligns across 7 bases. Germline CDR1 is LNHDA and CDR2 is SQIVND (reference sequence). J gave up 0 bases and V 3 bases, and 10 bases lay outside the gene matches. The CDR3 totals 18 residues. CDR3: CASSIRKIGTANTGELFF. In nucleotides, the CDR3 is TGTGCCAGTAGTATTAGGAAAATCGGGACAGCGAACACCGGGGAGCTGTTTTTT.

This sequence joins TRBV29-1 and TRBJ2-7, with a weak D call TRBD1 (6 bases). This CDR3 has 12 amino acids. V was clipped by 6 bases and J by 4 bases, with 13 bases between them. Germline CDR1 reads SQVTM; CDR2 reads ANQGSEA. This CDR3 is CSVRTARYEQYF. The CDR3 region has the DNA TGCAGCGTAAGGACAGCCAGATACGAGCAGTACTTC.

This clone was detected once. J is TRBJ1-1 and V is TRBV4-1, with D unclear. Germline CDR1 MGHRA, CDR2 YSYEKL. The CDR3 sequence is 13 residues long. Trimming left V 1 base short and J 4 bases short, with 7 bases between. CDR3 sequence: CASSQGYSTEAFF. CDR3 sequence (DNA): TGCGCCAGCAGCCAAGGGTATAGCACTGAAGCTTTCTTT.

In DNA form, the CDR3 reads TGTGCCAGCAGCCAAGATACTAGCGGGGGGGCCAACGGGGAGCTGTTTTTT. Translated: CASSQDTSGGANGELFF. This chain links TRBV4-2 with TRBJ2-2, with TRBD2 matching over 13 bases. The CDR3 contains 17 residues. Losses at the gene ends were 0 bases for V and 7 bases for J; bases not matched to a gene: 5. The germline V gene encodes CDR1 LGHNA and CDR2 YNFKEQ.

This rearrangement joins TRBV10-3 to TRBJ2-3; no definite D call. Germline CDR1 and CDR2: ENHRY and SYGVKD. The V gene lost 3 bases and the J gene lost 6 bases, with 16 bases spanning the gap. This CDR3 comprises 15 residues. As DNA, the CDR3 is TGTGCCATCAGTGACCCAAACCCCCCCGGGGATACGCAGTATTTT. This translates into CAISDPNPPGDTQYF.